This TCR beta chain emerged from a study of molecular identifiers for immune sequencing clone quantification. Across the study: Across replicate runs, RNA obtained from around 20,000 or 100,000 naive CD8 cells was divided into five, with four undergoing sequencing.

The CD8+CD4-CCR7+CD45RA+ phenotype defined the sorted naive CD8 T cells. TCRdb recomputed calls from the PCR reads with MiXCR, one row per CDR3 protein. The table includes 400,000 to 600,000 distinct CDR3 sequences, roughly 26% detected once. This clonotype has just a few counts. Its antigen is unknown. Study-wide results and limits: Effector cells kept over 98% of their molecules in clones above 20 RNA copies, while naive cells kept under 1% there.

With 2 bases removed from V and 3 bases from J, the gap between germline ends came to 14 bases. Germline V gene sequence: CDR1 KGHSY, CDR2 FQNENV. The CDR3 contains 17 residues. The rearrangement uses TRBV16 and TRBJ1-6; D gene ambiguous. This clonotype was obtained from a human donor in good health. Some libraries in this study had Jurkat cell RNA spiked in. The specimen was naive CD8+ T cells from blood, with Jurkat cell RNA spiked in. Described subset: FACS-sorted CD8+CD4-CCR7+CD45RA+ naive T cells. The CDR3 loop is CASSQGEGVRYNSPLHF. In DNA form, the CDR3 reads TGTGCCAGCAGCCAAGGGGAGGGTGTCCGCTATAATTCACCCCTCCACTTT.